Each of the 23 T cell receptor beta chains below was sequenced from the same sample in a study of T cell repertoires in cytomegalovirus infection. TCRdb re-called the reads with MiXCR, one entry per CDR3 protein. The sample includes 120,000 to 150,000 distinct CDR3 sequences, about 6.5% of them seen just once. Sequenced: PBMCs. These receptors were obtained from a human donor in good health (CMV status not recorded). Some clones in this sample may be carry-over from other donors' samples.

This clonotype was seen repeatedly, ten times or more. The gene calls are TRBV4-3 and TRBJ2-5; D possibly uses TRBD1 or TRBD2 (6 bases each). V was clipped by 4 bases and J by 5 bases, with 14 bases between them. The CDR3 spans 14 residues. Germline-derived CDR1 and CDR2 are LGHNA and YSLEER. CDR3 sequence: CASSPVGGQETQYF. CDR3 bases: TGCGCCAGCAGCCCAGTGGGGGGCCAGGAGACCCAGTACTTC.

J is TRBJ1-1 and V is TRBV5-5; D may be TRBD1 (6 bases). This CDR3 comprises 16 residues. Trimming removed 4 bases at V and 0 bases at J, with 16 bases between. The germline V gene has CDR1 SGHKS and CDR2 YYEKEE (reference sequence). CDR3 nucleotide sequence: TGTGCCAGCAGCCCCCAGGCAGGGACACTGAACACTGAAGCTTTCTTT. This translates into CASSPQAGTLNTEAFF.

This clonotype was counted ten times or more. The chain joins TRBV6-1 to TRBJ2-1; D is uncertain. There are 14 residues in the CDR3. Trimming left V 2 bases short and J 0 bases short, with 5 bases between. Germline CDR1 is MNHNS and CDR2 is SASEGT. CDR3 in DNA: TGTGCCAGCAGTGAACTAAACTCCTACAATGAGCAGTTCTTC. Residues: CASSELNSYNEQFF.

This clonotype was observed many times. The CDR3 bases are TGTGCCAGCAGCCCCCTGACAGCGGGGGGGCAAGAGACCCAGTACTTC. Amino acid sequence: CASSPLTAGGQETQYF. The chain employs TRBV14 and TRBJ2-5, with 10 bases aligning to TRBD2. Germline lookup yields CDR1 SGHDN and CDR2 FVKESK. The CDR3 covers 16 residues. Trimming removed 4 bases from V and 2 bases from J; junction bases left unmatched: 7.

In its sample, this clonotype was seen many times. V gene TRBV19 combines with J gene TRBJ2-5; maybe TRBD1 (5 bases). The CDR3 length is 13 residues. Trimming took off 9 bases at V and 4 bases at J, with 15 bases between the two ends. Germline V gene data show CDR1 as LNHDA and CDR2 as SQIVND (reference sequence). The CDR3 loop reads CASTKDRGETQYF. In DNA form, the CDR3 reads TGTGCCAGCACCAAGGATAGGGGAGAGACCCAGTACTTC.

The sample holds many counts of this clonotype. J is TRBJ2-2 and V is TRBV7-2; tentative D call: TRBD2 (5 bases). Trimming removed 3 bases at V and 6 bases at J, with 17 bases between. Germline V gene data show CDR1 as SGHTA and CDR2 as FQGNSA. The CDR3 covers 16 residues. CDR3 sequence: CASSFWLGSGSGELFF. CDR3 bases: TGTGCCAGCAGCTTCTGGCTAGGGTCGGGATCCGGGGAGCTGTTTTTT.

This clonotype was observed at least ten times. This rearrangement joins TRBV6-1 to TRBJ1-1, with unresolved D. Germline V gene sequence: CDR1 MNHNS, CDR2 SASEGT. This CDR3 spans 12 amino acids. V lost 6 bases to trimming and J lost 1 base, with 6 bases between them. This CDR3 reads CASRFRNTEAFF. The CDR3, as DNA: TGTGCCAGCAGGTTCAGGAACACTGAAGCTTTCTTT.

This clonotype was recorded at least ten times. CDR3 sequence: CATSRDRARAQYF. Written as DNA, the CDR3 is TGTGCCACCAGCAGAGATCGGGCCCGTGCGCAGTATTTT. The rearrangement joins TRBV15 to TRBJ2-3, with unresolved D. V dropped 0 bases and J dropped 10 bases, with 11 bases sitting between them. The germline V gene has CDR1 LNHNV and CDR2 YYDKDF (reference sequence). CDR3 length: 13 amino acids.

This clonotype was seen a few times. A junction end diverges from the germline sequence, so it may reflect a read error. V is TRBV5-3 and J is TRBJ1-6; 9 positions agree with TRBD1. TRBV5-3 qualifies as an ORF whose function is uncertain. This CDR3 region has 16 residues. The CDR3 nucleotides read TGTGCCAGCAGCTCCGGACAGGGGAAGCATAATTCACCCCTCCACTTT. It encodes CASSSGQGKHNSPLHF.

This clonotype was seen repeatedly, ten times or more. The chain combines TRBV7-2 with TRBJ2-3; possibly TRBD2 for D (5 bases). Germline values: CDR1 SGHTA, CDR2 FQGNSA. Trimming shortened V by 2 bases and J by 0 bases, and 9 bases separated the two germline ends. This CDR3 is 15 amino acids long. The CDR3 nucleotides are TGTGCCAGCAGCTTAATGACTATCAGCACAGATACGCAGTATTTT. Its protein is CASSLMTISTDTQYF.

This clonotype came up many times. The chain combines TRBV5-6 with TRBJ2-1, with D perhaps TRBD1 (5 bases). The CDR3 has 15 residues. CDR1 is SGHDT, CDR2 YYEEEE, per germline. The V end lost 4 bases, the J end lost 2 bases, and 13 bases lay between the germline ends. The CDR3 DNA sequence: TGTGCCAGCAGCACCCCAGGGCCCCCCTACAATGAGCAGTTCTTC. Protein: CASSTPGPPYNEQFF.

The genes are TRBV4-1 and TRBJ2-3; 9 bases map to TRBD2. The trim removed 2 bases at V and 2 bases at J, leaving 11 bases unmatched. The V gene's germline CDR1 is MGHRA and CDR2 YSYEKL. There are 18 residues in the CDR3. This CDR3 is CASSQIGSAGGYTDTQYF. The CDR3 region has the DNA TGCGCCAGCAGCCAAATAGGCTCAGCGGGGGGATACACAGATACGCAGTATTTT.

The sample holds many counts of this clonotype. This chain links TRBV28 with TRBJ1-1; D remains ambiguous. Trimming removed 3 bases at V and 1 base at J, with 9 bases between. Germline values: CDR1 MDHEN, CDR2 SYDVKM. The CDR3 totals 14 residues. CDR3 coding DNA: TGTGCCAGCAGTTTCGGTAGGTCGAACACTGAAGCTTTCTTT. Translation gives CASSFGRSNTEAFF.

As DNA, the CDR3 is TGTGCCAGCAGTTTAGTTAGCGGGACCCACTACGAGCAGTACTTC. Translated, it gives CASSLVSGTHYEQYF. The chain couples TRBV12-3 or TRBV12-4 to TRBJ2-7, with TRBD2 identical over 8 bases. V dropped 1 base and J dropped 3; count of bases not matched to a gene: 5. This CDR3 spans 15 amino acids.

V is TRBV20-1 and J is TRBJ2-2; maybe TRBD2 (6 bases). This CDR3 is built from 14 residues. The germline V gene encodes CDR1 DFQATT and CDR2 SNEGSKA (reference sequence). V gave up 4 bases and J gave up 6 bases, with 15 bases separating them. CDR3 loop: CSAKGHGGAGELFF. CDR3 in DNA: TGCAGTGCTAAGGGTCACGGGGGAGCCGGGGAGCTGTTTTTT.

In its sample, this clonotype was seen many times. CDR3 residues: CASSFKGVLGSPLHF. DNA for the CDR3: TGTGCCAGCAGCTTCAAGGGGGTCCTTGGGTCACCCCTCCACTTT. The chain joins TRBV5-6 to TRBJ1-6; TRBD1 might be the D (6 bases). The CDR3 is 15 residues long. Germline V gives CDR1 SGHDT, CDR2 YYEEEE. Trimming left V 2 bases short and J 10 bases short, with 16 bases between.

This clonotype was counted ten times or more. This chain joins TRBV20-1 and TRBJ2-5; tentatively, D is TRBD2 (7 bases). V lost 5 bases, J lost 1 base, and 17 bases lay in between. Per the germline V gene, CDR1 is DFQATT and CDR2 is SNEGSKA (reference sequence). This CDR3 is built from 15 residues. The CDR3 region is CSACLGGGLQETQYF. The CDR3 DNA is TGCAGTGCTTGTCTTGGGGGGGGCCTCCAAGAGACCCAGTACTTC.

There are many counts of this clonotype. This chain links TRBV12-3 or TRBV12-4 with TRBJ1-1; perhaps TRBD1 as D (6 bases). The CDR3 loop spans 13 amino acids. Trimming took 3 bases from V and 5 from J, leaving 10 bases between them. The DNA for the CDR3 is TGTGCCAGCAGTTTGACAAGGGGGACTGAAGCTTTCTTT. It translates to CASSLTRGTEAFF.

Ten or more counts support this clonotype. The chain combines TRBV18 with TRBJ2-1; tentative D call: TRBD1 (6 bases). Germline V gene data show CDR1 as KGHSH and CDR2 as LQKENI. The V gene lost 6 bases and the J gene lost 4 bases, with 16 bases spanning the gap. CDR3 length: 15 residues. CDR3 amino acids: CASSREQGQYNEQFF. In DNA form, the CDR3 reads TGTGCCAGCTCGCGCGAACAGGGCCAGTACAATGAGCAGTTCTTC.

This clonotype was seen a few times. The chain is built from TRBV2 and TRBJ2-6; tentatively, D is TRBD1 (6 bases). Trimming left V 7 bases short and J 0 bases short, with 10 bases between. Germline CDR1 SNHLY, CDR2 FYNNEI. The CDR3 totals 15 residues. The CDR3 DNA sequence: TGTGCCAGCAACGGACAGAGCTCTGGGGCCAACGTCCTGACTTTC. It codes for CASNGQSSGANVLTF.

This clonotype was counted ten times or more. The CDR3 is CASNLGQGVGTEAFF. CDR3 nucleotide sequence: TGTGCCAGCAACCTGGGACAGGGGGTAGGGACTGAAGCTTTCTTT. V is TRBV7-2 and J is TRBJ1-1; TRBD1 aligns across 11 bases. From germline, CDR1 is SGHTA and CDR2 FQGNSA. There are 15 residues in the CDR3. J lost 5 bases, V lost 7 bases, and 9 bases had no gene match.

The chain combines TRBV7-6 with TRBJ1-1; D might be TRBD1 (6 bases). Trimming shortened V by 5 bases and J by 4 bases, and 17 bases separated the two germline ends. Looked up from germline, CDR1 is SGHVS and CDR2 is FNYEAQ. The CDR3 is made up of 15 amino acids. CDR3 amino acids: CASSGGYGGRTEAFF. The CDR3 bases are TGTGCCAGCAGCGGAGGGTATGGGGGGCGCACTGAAGCTTTCTTT.

This clonotype was detected many times. The chain links TRBV7-2 to TRBJ2-7; TRBD1 aligns across 12 bases. J was trimmed by 2 bases and V by 2 bases; bases with no gene match: 4. CDR3 size: 16 residues. The germline gives CDR1 SGHTA, CDR2 FQGNSA. The CDR3 loop is CASSLPGTGGTYEQYF. The CDR3 coding sequence is TGTGCCAGCAGCTTACCGGGGACAGGGGGCACCTACGAGCAGTACTTC.